What follows is one TCR beta chain and its context. Its cognate antigen is unknown. MiXCR, applied by TCRdb to the 5' RACE reads, yields one record per CDR3 protein. The data show 600,000 to 800,000 distinct CDR3 sequences, with about 20% seen just once and approximately 4.3% held by the top ten. CDR3 length: 14 amino acids. From germline, CDR1 is LGHNT and CDR2 FRNRAP. With 2 bases removed from V and 6 bases from J, the gap between germline ends came to 11 bases. This record comes from a study of identical twins. Findings of the study overall: Abundant cord blood beta clonotypes carried fewer insertions; memory repertoires showed none.

These sequences were also reported in another study, on T cells expressing NK-cell markers.

This rearrangement joins TRBV12-5 to TRBJ2-1; D not certain. Source material: PBMCs. The sequence was obtained from a woman aged 18-29 years in good health. CDR3 DNA sequence: TGTGCTAGTGGTTTGCCTACAATAGTCAATGAGCAGTTCTTC. It specifies CASGLPTIVNEQFF.